This T cell receptor (beta chain) was captured by sequencing in a study of cytomegalovirus exposure and HLA in healthy donors. Whole-study results and caveats: About 87% or about 30% of the time was how often most TCR beta V segments were productive, according to an earlier analysis. Likely technical artifact: a cluster of highly shared sequence variants.

V dropped 4 bases and J dropped 7; count of bases not matched to a gene: 21. This CDR3 is built from 20 residues. Germline CDR1 SGHRS, CDR2 YFSETQ. As to this clone: The antigen is not known.

In the PCR, 60 Vbeta and 13 Jbeta primers were used. Clones were sequenced by immunoSEQ multiplex PCR, and TCRdb holds only the in-frame ones, with some missing. The table records around 90,000 clones, roughly 75% of them present only once. The clonotype originates from a man aged 25 to 40 in good health and CMV-seronegative. The specimen sequenced was PBMCs. The rearrangement links TRBV5-1 to TRBJ2-6; 9 positions agree with TRBD1. CDR3 sequence: CASSPATPGQGRMSANVLTF. In nucleotides, the CDR3 is TGCGCCAGCAGCCCGGCGACCCCGGGACAGGGTAGGATGTCCGCCAACGTCCTGACTTTC.